The 9 T cell receptor beta chains below were found in one sample sequenced in a study of cytomegalovirus exposure and HLA in healthy donors. In the PCR, 60 Vbeta and 13 Jbeta primers were used. Measured with immunoSEQ multiplex PCR; TCRdb has only the in-frame clones, and not every one. Of roughly 150,000 clones in the sample, roughly four fifths were seen once. Sequences were obtained from PBMCs. These receptors originate from a female donor in good health and CMV-seronegative.

V and J are TRBV5-1 and TRBJ2-6; 12 bases agree with TRBD2. J was trimmed by 0 bases and V by 2 bases; bases with no gene match: 6. CDR3 length: 19 residues. CDR1 and CDR2 from the germline V gene are SGHRS and YFSETQ. For the CDR3, the DNA is TGCGCCAGCAGCTTAAAGGGACTAGCGGGTCACTCTGGGGCCAACGTCCTGACTTTC. Its translation is CASSLKGLAGHSGANVLTF.

This chain uses TRBV6-1 with TRBJ1-1, with unresolved D. The CDR3 has 13 residues. CDR1 is MNHNS and CDR2 is SASEGT in the germline V gene. Trimming removed 11 bases from V and 0 bases from J, with 13 bases in between. The CDR3 protein is CAGPRGVNTEAFF. In DNA form, the CDR3 reads TGTGCCGGCCCCCGCGGCGTGAACACTGAAGCTTTCTTT.

V gene TRBV5-1 combines with J gene TRBJ2-3, with 9 bases matching TRBD2. V lost 0 bases and J lost 2; bases outside the gene matches: 4. This CDR3 has 16 residues. CDR1 and CDR2 (germline): SGHRS, YFSETQ. The CDR3 here is CASSLVAGGTTDTQYF. CDR3 nucleotides: TGCGCCAGCAGCTTGGTGGCGGGAGGGACCACAGATACGCAGTATTTT.

The V and J genes are TRBV4-2 and TRBJ2-3; 8 bases map to TRBD2. This CDR3 is 17 amino acids long. The J segment lost 2 bases and the V segment lost 1 base, leaving 8 bases of the junction unmatched. Per the germline V gene, CDR1 is LGHNA and CDR2 is YNFKEQ. The CDR3 nucleotides are TGTGCCAGCAGCCAAGTATATGGAGCGGGGGACACAGATACGCAGTATTTT. Its translation: CASSQVYGAGDTDTQYF.

This chain links TRBV28 with TRBJ1-2, with D maybe TRBD1 (5 bases). CDR3 length: 13 amino acids. Per germline, CDR1 MDHEN and CDR2 SYDVKM. V was pared by 6 bases and J by 8 bases, with 16 bases between. CDR3 sequence reads: CASRRPGRGGYTF. In DNA form, the CDR3 reads TGTGCCAGCAGACGGCCAGGGCGGGGGGGCTACACCTTC.

The chain carries TRBV7-6 and TRBJ1-2; 10 bases align to TRBD1. The ends lost 2 bases at V and 2 bases at J; junction bases unmatched: 8. This CDR3 is built from 17 residues. Per germline, CDR1 SGHVS and CDR2 FNYEAQ. As DNA, the CDR3 is TGTGCCAGCAGCTTATGGGGACAGGGGAAGGAGAACTATGGCTACACCTTC. Translation gives CASSLWGQGKENYGYTF.

V is TRBV4-3 and J is TRBJ2-1; 10 nucleotides align to TRBD1. Germline CDR1 and CDR2: LGHNA and YSLEER. J lost 10 bases, V lost 2 bases, and 8 bases had no gene match. The length of the CDR3 is 15 residues. The CDR3 DNA follows: TGCGCCAGCAGCCAACCGGGACAGGGGTCGGTCGAGCAGTTCTTC. The encoded protein is CASSQPGQGSVEQFF.

The gene calls are TRBV11-1 and TRBJ2-3; D is possibly TRBD2 (5 bases). CDR1 is SGHAT and CDR2 is FQDESV in the germline V gene (reference sequence). The CDR3 runs to 12 residues. V shed 5 bases and J shed 5 bases, with 8 bases lying between them. The CDR3 reads CASSPRVDTQYF. Here the CDR3 DNA reads TGTGCCAGCAGCCCGCGGGTAGATACGCAGTATTTT.

J is TRBJ2-2 and V is TRBV29-1, with 7 bases aligning to TRBD1. CDR1 and CDR2 from the germline V gene are SQVTM and ANQGSEA. V was pared by 3 bases and J by 6 bases, with 4 bases of the junction left unmatched. The CDR3 runs to 13 residues. The chain's CDR3 is CSVDPTGAGELFF. The CDR3 nucleotides read TGCAGCGTTGACCCAACAGGGGCCGGGGAGCTGTTTTTT.